This T cell receptor beta chain came from a study of cytomegalovirus exposure and HLA in healthy donors. A note on this clone: Its antigen is not identified.

Germline V gene sequence: CDR1 SGHKS, CDR2 YYEKEE (reference sequence). This CDR3 has 15 amino acids. With V trimmed by 4 bases and J by 0 bases, 5 bases remained unmatched. The table came from immunoSEQ multiplex PCR; TCRdb's copy has only in-frame clones and leaves some out. The sample records about 160,000 clones, roughly 83% being singletons. Separate from the approximately 700-subject first cohort was the approximately 120-subject validation cohort, to which the donors belonged. Study-wide findings and caveats: Rare TCR sequences predominated, though certain public TCRs were found in many donors. Reports described diagnosis of cytomegalovirus status by the classifier as highly specific and sensitive.

The sample was PBMCs. V is TRBV5-5 and J is TRBJ2-3; 7 nucleotides match TRBD2. The sequence derives from a man aged 25 to 40 in good health and CMV-seropositive. This CDR3 reads CASSRFGGSTDTQYF. The DNA of the CDR3 is TGTGCCAGCAGCCGATTCGGGGGGAGCACAGATACGCAGTATTTT.